Included here is one TCR beta chain sequence, with context. Its target is not known. This sample stems from a study of T cell responses to AZD1222 COVID-19 vaccine. Findings of the study overall: Donor demographics were predominantly white British with a female majority; clonal diversity may be underestimated. Seropositive at baseline were only 5 to 7 AZD1222 recipients. It was only after the peak T cell response that any repertoires were sampled. Spike as a whole was targeted by vaccine-associated CD4 TCRs, dominant at 160-218 and 743-854.

The CDR3 has 13 residues. In germline, CDR1 is LNHDA, CDR2 SQIVND (reference sequence). Trimming took 4 bases from V and 8 from J, leaving 14 bases between them. The assay was immunoSEQ multiplex PCR, and TCRdb's table has in-frame clones only and misses some. The sample lists about 120,000 clones, approximately 85% seen once, with roughly a sixth in the top ten. The clonotype comes from an adult in good health. The starting material was peripheral blood, obtained on day 0 of MenACWY control vaccination. V and J are TRBV19 and TRBJ1-2; D might be TRBD1 (6 bases). The CDR3 coding sequence is TGTGCCAGTAGTACACAGGGCAAGGGCGGCTACACCTTC. Amino acid sequence: CASSTQGKGGYTF.